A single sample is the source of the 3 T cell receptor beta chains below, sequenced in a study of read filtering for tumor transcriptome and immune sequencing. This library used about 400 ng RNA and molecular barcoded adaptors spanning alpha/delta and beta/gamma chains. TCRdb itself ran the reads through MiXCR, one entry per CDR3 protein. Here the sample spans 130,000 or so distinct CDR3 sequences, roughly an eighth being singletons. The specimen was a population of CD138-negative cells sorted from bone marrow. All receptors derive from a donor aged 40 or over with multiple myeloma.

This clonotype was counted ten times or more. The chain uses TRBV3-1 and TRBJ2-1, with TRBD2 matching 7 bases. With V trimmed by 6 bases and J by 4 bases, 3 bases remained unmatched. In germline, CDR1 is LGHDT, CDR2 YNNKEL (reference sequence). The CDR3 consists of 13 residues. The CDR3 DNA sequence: TGTGCCAGCAGTCAGCGGGGTTACAATGAGCAGTTCTTC. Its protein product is CASSQRGYNEQFF.

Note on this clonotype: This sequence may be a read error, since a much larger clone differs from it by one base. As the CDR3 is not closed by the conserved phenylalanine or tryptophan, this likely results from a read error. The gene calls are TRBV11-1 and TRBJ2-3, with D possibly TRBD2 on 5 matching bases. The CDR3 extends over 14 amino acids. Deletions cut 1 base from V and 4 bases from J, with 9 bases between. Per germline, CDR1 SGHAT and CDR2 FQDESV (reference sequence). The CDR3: CASSLVDLSDTQYS. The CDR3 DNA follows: TGTGCCAGCAGCTTAGTGGACTTGTCAGATACGCAGTATTCT.

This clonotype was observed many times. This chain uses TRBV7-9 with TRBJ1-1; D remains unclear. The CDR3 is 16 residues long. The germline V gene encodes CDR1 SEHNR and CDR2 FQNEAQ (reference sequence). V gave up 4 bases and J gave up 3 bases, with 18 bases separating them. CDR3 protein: CASSYIPGRLDTEAFF. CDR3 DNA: TGTGCCAGCAGCTACATACCCGGGAGGTTGGACACTGAAGCTTTCTTT.